The clone carrying this T cell receptor beta chain was counted many times. The antigen is not known. This specimen comes from a study of T cells after yellow fever vaccination. Study-level results: Among primary-vaccination clones, most reappeared after the booster, at around 97% for CD4 and around 91% for CD8.

Template switching by 5'RACE produced TCR cDNA, adding a universal primer site and UMIs. TCRdb re-called the 5' RACE reads through MiXCR, storing one row per CDR3 protein. The sample comprises approximately 74,000 distinct CDR3 sequences, approximately 6.2% of which are singletons, and less than 2.5% rests with the top ten. Germline CDR1 is SGHRS and CDR2 is YFSETQ. V shed 4 bases and J 4 bases; nucleotides not matched to a gene: 9. CDR3 length equals 15 residues. Sample: CD4+ T cells sorted from PBMCs, taken about 2 weeks after the first yellow fever vaccination. The receptor's source is a man younger than 30 who received the YFV17D yellow fever vaccine. The chain has TRBV5-1 and TRBJ2-5; 8 positions match TRBD1. The CDR3 region is CASSPQTGAGETQYF. CDR3 sequence (DNA): TGCGCCAGCAGCCCACAGACAGGGGCTGGAGAGACCCAGTACTTC.